A single sample is the source of the 17 T cell receptor beta chains below, sequenced in a study of blood T cell repertoires in COVID-19. The table came from immunoSEQ multiplex PCR; TCRdb's copy has only in-frame clones and leaves some out. The repertoire includes roughly 250,000 clones, 82% of them detected once, and approximately 5% sits in the top ten. Sequenced material: peripheral blood. These receptors were collected from a woman of 80 years or more with active or convalescent COVID-19.

The chain is built from TRBV4-2 and TRBJ1-1; 10 bases are shared with TRBD1. Per germline, CDR1 LGHNA and CDR2 YNFKEQ. J gave up 3 bases and V 4 bases, and 5 bases lay outside the gene matches. The CDR3 extends over 15 amino acids. The CDR3 loop is CASSRGQGFDTEAFF. The DNA of the CDR3 is TGTGCCAGCAGCCGGGGACAGGGGTTCGACACTGAAGCTTTCTTT.

The rearrangement links TRBV19 to TRBJ1-6; 8 bases match TRBD1. The junction had 15 bases not matched to a gene; V was cut back by 7 bases and J by 10 bases. The CDR3 runs to 16 residues. From germline, CDR1 is LNHDA and CDR2 SQIVND (reference sequence). In DNA form, the CDR3 reads TGTGCCAGTAAAGGGCAGGGGGCGACGATAGGATCACCCCTCCACTTT. Translating it yields CASKGQGATIGSPLHF.

The chain links TRBV20-1 to TRBJ2-1, with 14 bases fitting TRBD2. The V gene end was trimmed by 3 bases and the J gene end by 1 base; junction bases not matched to a gene: 14. The germline V gene has CDR1 DFQATT and CDR2 SNEGSKA (reference sequence). This CDR3 comprises 20 residues. The CDR3 is CSASRRAGLAGVRSYNEQFF. In DNA, the CDR3 is TGCAGTGCTAGTCGCCGGGCGGGACTAGCGGGAGTGAGGTCCTACAATGAGCAGTTCTTC.

This chain connects TRBV6-4 to TRBJ2-2; D unresolved. Between the trimmed V and J ends, which lost 8 bases and 7 bases, there was a span of 20 bases. CDR3 length: 15 amino acids. The germline gives CDR1 MRHNA, CDR2 SNTAGT. The CDR3 sequence: CASESLAASVGELFF. CDR3 bases: TGTGCCAGCGAGAGTTTGGCGGCCTCGGTCGGGGAGCTGTTTTTT.

In this sample, this clone turned up once. The V and J genes are TRBV27 and TRBJ2-7, with 8 bases fitting TRBD2. The ends lost 5 bases at V and 3 bases at J; junction bases unmatched: 12. The CDR3 has 16 residues. Germline V gene lookup returns CDR1 MNHEY and CDR2 SMNVEV (reference sequence). The CDR3 DNA reads TGTGCCAGCAGTCCCACCCCGACGGGACTAGGCTACGAGCAGTACTTC. This gives the protein CASSPTPTGLGYEQYF.

The rearrangement links TRBV18 to TRBJ1-4, with 7 bases fitting TRBD1. V shed 0 bases and J 10 bases; nucleotides not matched to a gene: 11. The germline gives CDR1 KGHSH, CDR2 LQKENI. There are 16 residues in the CDR3. The CDR3 sequence is CASSPPEGAIFGKLFF. DNA for the CDR3: TGTGCCAGCTCACCACCGGAGGGGGCAATTTTCGGAAAACTGTTTTTT. The full variable domain, rest sourced from reference TRBV18 and TRBJ1-4, is NAGVMQNPRHLVRRRGQEARLRCSPMKGHSHVYWYRQLPEEGLKFMVYLQKENIIDESGMPKERFSAEFPKEGPSILRIQQVVRGDSAAYFCASSPPEGAIFGKLFFGSGTQLSVL.

The chain joins TRBV6-5 to TRBJ2-2, with 7 positions matching TRBD1. The ends lost 7 bases at V and 2 bases at J; junction bases unmatched: 7. Germline CDR1 is MNHEY and CDR2 is SVGAGI. This CDR3 comprises 15 residues. The CDR3 reads CASKVRDSNTGELFF. CDR3 bases: TGTGCCAGCAAAGTCCGGGACAGTAACACCGGGGAGCTGTTTTTT.

The chain links TRBV19 to TRBJ1-1; 10 positions agree with TRBD1. Unmatched junction bases numbered 8, after V lost 2 bases and J lost 2 bases. Germline CDR1 reads LNHDA; CDR2 reads SQIVND (reference sequence). This CDR3 region has 17 residues. CDR3 region: CASSIRQGANLNTEAFF. The CDR3 DNA reads TGTGCCAGTAGTATAAGACAGGGGGCAAATTTAAACACTGAAGCTTTCTTT. Looking up the rest from reference TRBV19 and TRBJ1-1 gives the full variable domain: DGGITQSPKYLFRKEGQNVTLSCEQNLNHDAMYWYRQDPGQGLRLIYYSQIVNDFQKGDIAEGYSVSREKKESFPLTVTSAQKNPTAFYLCASSIRQGANLNTEAFFGQGTRLTVV.

The gene calls are TRBV19 and TRBJ1-5; the match to TRBD1 covers 8 bases. The CDR3 spans 16 residues. CDR1 LNHDA and CDR2 SQIVND come from the germline V gene (reference sequence). V dropped 10 bases and J dropped 0; count of bases not matched to a gene: 11. As DNA, the CDR3 is TGTGCCACTCGAGGACAGGGTGTTAGTAGCAATCAGCCCCAGCATTTT. Encoded protein: CATRGQGVSSNQPQHF.

The rearrangement joins TRBV19 to TRBJ2-2; a possible D gene is TRBD2 (5 bases). The CDR3 extends over 16 amino acids. Trimming took 3 bases from V and 0 from J, leaving 11 bases between them. The V gene's germline CDR1 is LNHDA and CDR2 SQIVND (reference sequence). The CDR3 nucleotides are TGTGCCAGTAGTATTGAGGGAAACGCGAACACCGGGGAGCTGTTTTTT. It is translated as CASSIEGNANTGELFF. The full variable domain, completed using reference TRBV19 and TRBJ2-2, is DGGITQSPKYLFRKEGQNVTLSCEQNLNHDAMYWYRQDPGQGLRLIYYSQIVNDFQKGDIAEGYSVSREKKESFPLTVTSAQKNPTAFYLCASSIEGNANTGELFFGEGSRLTVL.

The chain carries TRBV5-1 and TRBJ2-7; 7 bases align to TRBD1. This CDR3 has 14 amino acids. CDR1 SGHRS and CDR2 YFSETQ come from the germline V gene. V trimming: 3 bases; J trimming: 3 bases; junction bases outside the gene matches: 6. CDR3 DNA sequence: TGCGCCAGCAGCTGGGGACAGACAAACTACGAGCAGTACTTC. Translation: CASSWGQTNYEQYF. The whole variable domain, filled in from reference TRBV5-1 and TRBJ2-7, reads KAGVTQTPRYLIKTRGQQVTLSCSPISGHRSVSWYQQTPGQGLQFLFEYFSETQRNKGNFPGRFSGRQFSNSRSEMNVSTLELGDSALYLCASSWGQTNYEQYFGPGTRLTVT.

This clone was recorded a few times. The chain links TRBV28 to TRBJ1-4; 10 bases are a match to TRBD1. This CDR3 has 15 residues. The V and J ends lost 2 bases and 8 bases, in that order; junction bases with no gene match: 5. The germline gives CDR1 MDHEN, CDR2 SYDVKM. The CDR3 spells CASSLADRGIEKLFF. In DNA, the CDR3 is TGTGCCAGCAGTTTAGCGGACAGGGGGATCGAAAAACTGTTTTTT.

The sample holds a few counts of this clone. The chain has TRBV27 and TRBJ2-7, with D perhaps matching TRBD1 (6 bases). Germline assignment: CDR1 MNHEY and CDR2 SMNVEV (reference sequence). Trimming took off 2 bases at V and 2 bases at J, with 10 bases between the two ends. The CDR3 has 14 residues. The CDR3 bases are TGTGCCAGCAGTTTAACAGGGTATACCTACGAGCAGTACTTC. This codes for CASSLTGYTYEQYF.

The J gene is TRBJ2-3, the V gene TRBV7-8; a possible D gene is TRBD2 (7 bases). CDR1 and CDR2 from the germline V gene are SGHVS and FQNEAQ. The CDR3 covers 14 residues. V lost 7 bases, J lost 5 bases, and 16 bases lay in between. The CDR3 bases are TGTGCCAGCAAAATGCGGGGGCGCGTAGATACGCAGTATTTT. Amino acids: CASKMRGRVDTQYF. Drawing the rest from reference TRBV7-8 and TRBJ2-3, the complete variable domain is GAGVSQSPRYKVAKRGQDVALRCDPISGHVSLFWYQQALGQGPEFLTYFQNEAQLDKSGLPSDRFFAERPEGSVSTLKIQRTQQEDSAVYLCASKMRGRVDTQYFGPGTRLTVL.

The J gene is TRBJ1-4, the V gene TRBV28; 9 bases align to TRBD1. This CDR3 is built from 15 residues. V shed 1 base and J 4 bases; nucleotides not matched to a gene: 1. The germline V gene has CDR1 MDHEN and CDR2 SYDVKM. In DNA form, the CDR3 reads TGTGCCAGCAGTTTATCGGGACAGGGTAATGAAAAACTGTTTTTT. Its translation is CASSLSGQGNEKLFF.

The V and J genes are TRBV4-1 and TRBJ1-1, with 7 bases identical to TRBD1. The CDR3 has 14 residues. Germline assignment: CDR1 MGHRA and CDR2 YSYEKL. The V segment lost 9 bases and the J segment 0 bases; nucleotides outside the gene matches: 7. CDR3 DNA sequence: TGCGCCAGTCAATCCGGGACAGTGAACACTGAAGCTTTCTTT. It translates to CASQSGTVNTEAFF.

The rearrangement uses TRBV3-1 (or the pseudogene TRBV3-2) and TRBJ1-2; TRBD1 might be the D (6 bases). The CDR3 covers 14 residues. The V gene's germline CDR1 is LGHDT and CDR2 YNNKEL (reference sequence). V lost 4 bases and J lost 7, with 16 bases in between. The CDR3 bases are TGTGCCAGCAGCCCTGGGACGGGGGGGCGTGGCTACACCTTC. Translated: CASSPGTGGRGYTF.